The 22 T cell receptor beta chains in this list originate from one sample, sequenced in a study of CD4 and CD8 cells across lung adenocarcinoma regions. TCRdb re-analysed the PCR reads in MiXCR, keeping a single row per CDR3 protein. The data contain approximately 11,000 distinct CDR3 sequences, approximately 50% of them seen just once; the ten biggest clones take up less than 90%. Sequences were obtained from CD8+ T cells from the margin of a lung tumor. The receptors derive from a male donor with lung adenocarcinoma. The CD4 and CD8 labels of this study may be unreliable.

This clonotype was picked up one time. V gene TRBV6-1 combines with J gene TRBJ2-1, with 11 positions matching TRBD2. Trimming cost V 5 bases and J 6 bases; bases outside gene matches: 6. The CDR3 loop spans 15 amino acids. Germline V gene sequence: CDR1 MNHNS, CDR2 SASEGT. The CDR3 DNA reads TGTGCCAGCAGTACACTAGCGGGAGTCCGCAATGAGCAGTTCTTC. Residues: CASSTLAGVRNEQFF.

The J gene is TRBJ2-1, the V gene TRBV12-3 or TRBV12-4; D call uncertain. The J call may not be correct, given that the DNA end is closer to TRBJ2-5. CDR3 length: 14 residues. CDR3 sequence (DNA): TGTGCCAGCAGTTTAGGTAGGATCCAAGAGACCCAGTACTTC. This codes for CASSLGRIQETQYF.

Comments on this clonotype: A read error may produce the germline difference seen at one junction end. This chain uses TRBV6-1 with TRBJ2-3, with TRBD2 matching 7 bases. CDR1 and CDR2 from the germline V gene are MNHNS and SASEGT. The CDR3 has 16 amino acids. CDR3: CASREAGLWAKNTQYF. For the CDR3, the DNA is TGTGCCAGCCGTGAAGCGGGGCTGTGGGCCAAAAACACGCAGTATTTT.

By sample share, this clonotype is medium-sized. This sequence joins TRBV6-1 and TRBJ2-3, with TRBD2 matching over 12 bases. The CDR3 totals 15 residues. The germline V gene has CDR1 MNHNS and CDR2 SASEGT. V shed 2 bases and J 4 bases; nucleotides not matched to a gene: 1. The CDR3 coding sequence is TGTGCCAGCAGTGAACTAGCGGGAGGGCCAGATACGCAGTATTTT. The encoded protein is CASSELAGGPDTQYF.

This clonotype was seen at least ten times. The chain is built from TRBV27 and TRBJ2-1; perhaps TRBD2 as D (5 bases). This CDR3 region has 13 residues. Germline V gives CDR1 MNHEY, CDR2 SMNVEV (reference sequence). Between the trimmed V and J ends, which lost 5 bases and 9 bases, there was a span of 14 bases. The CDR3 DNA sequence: TGTGCCAGCAGTCACCTGGAGCGGAGTGAGCAGTTCTTC. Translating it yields CASSHLERSEQFF.

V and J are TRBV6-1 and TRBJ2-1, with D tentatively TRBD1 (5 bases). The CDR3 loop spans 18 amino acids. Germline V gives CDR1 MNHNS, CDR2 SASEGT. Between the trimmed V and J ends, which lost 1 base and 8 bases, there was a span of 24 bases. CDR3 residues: CASSEVIISSRVKDEQFF. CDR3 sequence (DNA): TGTGCCAGCAGTGAAGTAATAATCTCAAGCAGGGTCAAAGATGAGCAGTTCTTC.

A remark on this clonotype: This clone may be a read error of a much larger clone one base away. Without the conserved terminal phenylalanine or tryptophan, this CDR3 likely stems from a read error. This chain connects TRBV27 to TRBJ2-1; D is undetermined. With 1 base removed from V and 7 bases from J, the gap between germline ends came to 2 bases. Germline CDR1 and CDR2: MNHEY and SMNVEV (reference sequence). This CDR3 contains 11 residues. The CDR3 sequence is CASSLLNEQFC. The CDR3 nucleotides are TGTGCCAGCAGTTTATTAAATGAGCAGTTCTGC.

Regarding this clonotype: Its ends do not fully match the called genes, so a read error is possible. In DNA form, the CDR3 reads TGTGCCAGCGGTGCGGCGACAGGGGCCAAAAATACTCAGTACTTT. Amino acids: CASGAATGAKNTQYF. The rearrangement uses TRBV6-4 and TRBJ2-3, with 8 positions matching TRBD1. Looked up from germline, CDR1 is MRHNA and CDR2 is SNTAGT. The CDR3 spans 15 residues.

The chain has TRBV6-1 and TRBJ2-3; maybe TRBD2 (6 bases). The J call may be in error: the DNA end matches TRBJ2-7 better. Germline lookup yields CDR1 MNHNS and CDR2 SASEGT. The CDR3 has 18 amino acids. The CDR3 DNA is TGTGCCAGCAGGGGCAGCAGCGCGGGGCTGATTGCCACAGATATGCAGTACTTC. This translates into CASRGSSAGLIATDMQYF.

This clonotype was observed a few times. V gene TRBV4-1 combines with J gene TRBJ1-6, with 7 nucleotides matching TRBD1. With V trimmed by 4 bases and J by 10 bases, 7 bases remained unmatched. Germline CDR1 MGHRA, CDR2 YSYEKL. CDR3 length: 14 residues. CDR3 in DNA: TGCGCCAGCAGCCCGGGGACAGCGGGCTCACCCCTCCACTTT. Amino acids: CASSPGTAGSPLHF.

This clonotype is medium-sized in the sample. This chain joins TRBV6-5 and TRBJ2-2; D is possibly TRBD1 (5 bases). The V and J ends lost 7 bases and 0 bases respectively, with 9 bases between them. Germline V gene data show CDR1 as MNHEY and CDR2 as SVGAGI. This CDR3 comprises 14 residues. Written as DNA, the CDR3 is TGTGCCAGCACGGCAGGGCCGAACACCGGGGAGCTGTTTTTT. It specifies CASTAGPNTGELFF.

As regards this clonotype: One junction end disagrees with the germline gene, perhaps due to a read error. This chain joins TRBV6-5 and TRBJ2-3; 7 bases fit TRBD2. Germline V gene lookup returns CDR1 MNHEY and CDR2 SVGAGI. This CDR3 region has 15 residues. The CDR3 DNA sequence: TGTGCCAGCAGTTATGGTGCGGGAGCGACAGACACGCAGTACTTT. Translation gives CASSYGAGATDTQYF.

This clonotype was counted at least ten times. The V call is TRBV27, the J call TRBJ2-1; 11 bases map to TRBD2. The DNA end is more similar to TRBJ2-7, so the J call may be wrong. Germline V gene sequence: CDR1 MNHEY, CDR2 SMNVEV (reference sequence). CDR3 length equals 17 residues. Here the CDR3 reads CASSLVAGGPYPYEQYF. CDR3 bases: TGTGCCAGCAGTTTAGTAGCGGGAGGGCCTTATCCCTACGAGCAGTACTTC.

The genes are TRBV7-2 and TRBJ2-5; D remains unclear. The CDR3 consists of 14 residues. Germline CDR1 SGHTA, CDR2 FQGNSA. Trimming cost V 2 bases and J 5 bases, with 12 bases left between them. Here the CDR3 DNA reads TGTGCCAGCAGCTTATTCAGGAGTGACGAGACCCAGTACTTC. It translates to CASSLFRSDETQYF.

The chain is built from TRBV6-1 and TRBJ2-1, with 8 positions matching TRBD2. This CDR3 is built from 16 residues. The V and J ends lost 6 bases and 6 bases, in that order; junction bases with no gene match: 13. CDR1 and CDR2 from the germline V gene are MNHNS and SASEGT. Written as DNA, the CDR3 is TGTGCCAGCAGACAAGCGGGAGTCGGTAAACGCAATGAGCAGTTCTTC. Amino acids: CASRQAGVGKRNEQFF.

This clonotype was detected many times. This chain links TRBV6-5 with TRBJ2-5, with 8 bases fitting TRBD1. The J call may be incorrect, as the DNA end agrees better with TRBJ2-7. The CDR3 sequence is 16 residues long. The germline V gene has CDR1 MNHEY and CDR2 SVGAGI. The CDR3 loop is CASRGPTGERIYEQYF. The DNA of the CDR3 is TGTGCCAGCAGGGGACCGACAGGGGAAAGAATCTACGAGCAGTACTTC.

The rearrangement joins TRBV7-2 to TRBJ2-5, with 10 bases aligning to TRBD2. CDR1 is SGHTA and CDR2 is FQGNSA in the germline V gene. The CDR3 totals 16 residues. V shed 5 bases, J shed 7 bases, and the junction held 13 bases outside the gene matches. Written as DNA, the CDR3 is TGTGCCAGCAGCCCGAGGACTAGCGGCCTACCTGGGACCCAGTACTTC. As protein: CASSPRTSGLPGTQYF.

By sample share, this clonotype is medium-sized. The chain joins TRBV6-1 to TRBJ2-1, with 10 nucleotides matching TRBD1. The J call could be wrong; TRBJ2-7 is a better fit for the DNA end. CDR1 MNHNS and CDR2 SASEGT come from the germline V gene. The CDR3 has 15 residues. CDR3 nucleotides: TGTGCCAGCAGTGAATCCCGGACAGGGGGCTACGAGCAGTACTTC. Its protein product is CASSESRTGGYEQYF.

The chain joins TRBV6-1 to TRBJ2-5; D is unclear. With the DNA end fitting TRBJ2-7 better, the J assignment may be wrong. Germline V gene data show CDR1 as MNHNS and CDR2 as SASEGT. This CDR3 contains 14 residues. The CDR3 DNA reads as TGTGCCAGCAACGAACCCCACGGTACCTACGAGCAGTACTTC. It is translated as CASNEPHGTYEQYF.

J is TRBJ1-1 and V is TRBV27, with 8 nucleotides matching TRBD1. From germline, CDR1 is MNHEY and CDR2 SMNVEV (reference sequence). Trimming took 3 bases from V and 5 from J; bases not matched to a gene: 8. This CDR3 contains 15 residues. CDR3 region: CASSLDRELGTEAFF. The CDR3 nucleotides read TGTGCCAGCAGTTTGGACAGGGAATTGGGAACTGAAGCTTTCTTT.

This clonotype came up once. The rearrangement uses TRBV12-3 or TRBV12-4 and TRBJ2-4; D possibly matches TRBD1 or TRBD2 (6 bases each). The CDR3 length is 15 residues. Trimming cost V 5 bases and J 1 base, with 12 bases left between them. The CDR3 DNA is TGTGCCAGCAGTCGAAGGGGGGAGGCCAAAAACATTCAGTACTTC. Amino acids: CASSRRGEAKNIQYF.

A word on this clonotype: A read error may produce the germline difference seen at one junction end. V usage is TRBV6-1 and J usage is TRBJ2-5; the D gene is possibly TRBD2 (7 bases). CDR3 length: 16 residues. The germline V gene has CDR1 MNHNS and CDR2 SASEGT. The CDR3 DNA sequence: TGTGCCTGCGGGGGAGCCGGGGGCCGGGATGGGGATACCCAGTACTTT. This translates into CACGGAGGRDGDTQYF.